Below, 27 T cell receptor beta chains from the same sample are listed, as sequenced in a study of T cell responses to AZD1222 COVID-19 vaccine. Profiled with immunoSEQ multiplex PCR; TCRdb holds only in-frame clones, not every one. This repertoire shows more than 35,000 clones, about 83% found once; its top ten account for roughly half. Here the sequenced sample was peripheral blood, taken on day 0 of AZD1222 vaccination. These receptors all stem from an adult in good health.

The chain links TRBV7-8 to TRBJ2-7; 7 bases fit TRBD1. Losses at the gene ends were 6 bases for V and 0 bases for J; bases not matched to a gene: 5. The germline V gene has CDR1 SGHVS and CDR2 FQNEAQ. CDR3 length: 14 residues. CDR3 in DNA: TGTGCCAGCAGAAAGGGGACAGCCTCCTACGAGCAGTACTTC. It specifies CASRKGTASYEQYF.

The chain carries TRBV7-9 and TRBJ2-5; 9 nucleotides match TRBD1. Germline V gives CDR1 SEHNR, CDR2 FQNEAQ (reference sequence). Trimming at V came to 5 bases and at J to 9 bases, leaving 10 bases not matched to a gene. This CDR3 has 14 residues. The CDR3 DNA reads TGTGCCAGCAGCGTAGATTGGACAGGGGCCTCCCAGTACTTC. This gives the protein CASSVDWTGASQYF.

The chain recombines TRBV11-3 with TRBJ2-1; D is perhaps TRBD1 (6 bases). The CDR3 runs to 13 residues. V was trimmed by 1 base and J by 7 bases, leaving 8 bases between them. Germline V lookup: CDR1 SGHNT, CDR2 YENEEA. In DNA, the CDR3 is TGTGCCAGCAGCTTAGTCCAGGGGAATGAGCAGTTCTTC. It codes for CASSLVQGNEQFF.

As for this clone: Within the sample, other DNA sequences also encode this same CDR3. The genes are TRBV27 and TRBJ2-7, with D perhaps TRBD1 (5 bases). The V end lost 2 bases, the J end lost 1 base, and 6 bases lay between the germline ends. The CDR3 runs to 13 residues. Germline CDR1 and CDR2: MNHEY and SMNVEV (reference sequence). CDR3 in amino acids: CASSLQGSYEQYF. In DNA, the CDR3 is TGTGCCAGCAGTTTACAGGGTTCCTACGAGCAGTACTTC.

J is TRBJ1-2 and V is TRBV28; D call uncertain. The CDR3 runs 12 residues. Germline V gene data show CDR1 as MDHEN and CDR2 as SYDVKM. V dropped 2 bases and J dropped 7 bases, with 8 bases sitting between them. This chain's CDR3 is CASSLVSSGYTF. DNA of the CDR3: TGTGCCAGCAGTTTAGTCTCCTCTGGCTACACCTTC.

V gene TRBV7-2 combines with J gene TRBJ1-1, with TRBD1 as a possible D gene (6 bases). This CDR3 region has 16 residues. The germline gives CDR1 SGHTA, CDR2 FQGNSA. V shed 5 bases and J shed 0 bases, with 16 bases lying between them. This CDR3 reads CASSIAYRAMNTEAFF. In DNA, the CDR3 is TGTGCCAGCAGCATCGCCTACAGGGCGATGAACACTGAAGCTTTCTTT.

V gene TRBV30 combines with J gene TRBJ1-5; possible D gene TRBD1, 5 bases. V lost 2 bases, J lost 0 bases, and 14 bases lay in between. Germline V lookup: CDR1 GTSNPN, CDR2 SVGIG (reference sequence). This CDR3 spans 16 amino acids. The CDR3 protein is CAWSLGAADSNQPQHF. The CDR3 DNA reads as TGTGCCTGGAGTCTCGGGGCCGCTGATAGCAATCAGCCCCAGCATTTT.

The gene calls are TRBV5-5 and TRBJ2-2, with no clear D. CDR1 and CDR2 from the germline V gene are SGHKS and YYEKEE (reference sequence). Trimming pared 3 bases from V and 2 bases from J, leaving 14 bases between. This CDR3 is 16 amino acids long. DNA of the CDR3: TGTGCCAGCAGCTACCTCCAGCTCATTAACACCGGGGAGCTGTTTTTT. Amino acids: CASSYLQLINTGELFF.

The chain employs TRBV2 and TRBJ2-5, with no clear D. V lost 4 bases to trimming and J lost 4 bases, with 19 bases between them. This CDR3 is built from 16 residues. Germline CDR1 is SNHLY and CDR2 is FYNNEI. The DNA of the CDR3 is TGTGCCAGCAGTGCACTTGTCACCCGTCCCCCAGAGACCCAGTACTTC. Protein product: CASSALVTRPPETQYF.

The chain has TRBV18 and TRBJ2-7; TRBD2 might be the D (6 bases). Trimming cost V 6 bases and J 6 bases, with 21 bases left between them. Germline V gene lookup returns CDR1 KGHSH and CDR2 LQKENI. The length of the CDR3 is 15 residues. The DNA for the CDR3 is TGTGCCAGCTCCCCGAGGTCGGGGGAAGTGGGCGAGCAGTACTTC. It encodes CASSPRSGEVGEQYF. Complete variable domain (other parts from reference TRBV18 and TRBJ2-7): NAGVMQNPRHLVRRRGQEARLRCSPMKGHSHVYWYRQLPEEGLKFMVYLQKENIIDESGMPKERFSAEFPKEGPSILRIQQVVRGDSAAYFCASSPRSGEVGEQYFGPGTRLTVT.

The V call is TRBV21-1, the J call TRBJ1-5; the DNA was not used to check the table's D call, TRBD1. TRBV21-1 is described as a pseudogene. The CDR3 contains 24 residues. In nucleotides, the CDR3 is TGTGCCAGCCCCACAGGGGGGCCGAAGAATACAACGGGCCGAGACGAGTATAGCAATCAGCCCCAGCATTTT. Translation gives CASPTGGPKNTTGRDEYSNQPQHF.

CDR3 in amino acids: CASSHSPGLAANEQFF. The CDR3 DNA sequence: TGCGCCAGCAGCCATTCTCCGGGACTAGCCGCTAATGAGCAGTTCTTC. The chain recombines TRBV4-3 with TRBJ2-1, with 9 nucleotides matching TRBD2. The trim removed 3 bases at V and 7 bases at J, leaving 10 bases unmatched. This CDR3 is 16 amino acids long. Germline values: CDR1 LGHNA, CDR2 YSLEER.

The chain carries TRBV2 and TRBJ2-3, with a tentative D call TRBD1 (6 bases). Germline V gene data show CDR1 as SNHLY and CDR2 as FYNNEI. V lost 5 bases and J 5 bases, leaving 8 bases between the germline ends. The CDR3 runs 12 residues. CDR3 nucleotides: TGTGCCAGCAGTCGACAGGTAGATACGCAGTATTTT. Protein sequence: CASSRQVDTQYF.

The rearrangement uses TRBV9 and TRBJ2-1; 8 nucleotides line up with TRBD2. Looked up from germline, CDR1 is SGDLS and CDR2 is YYNGEE. The ends lost 0 bases at V and 5 bases at J; junction bases unmatched: 4. This CDR3 region has 15 residues. The CDR3 sequence: CASSVGGLDHNEQFF. CDR3 sequence (DNA): TGTGCCAGCAGCGTAGGGGGACTAGACCACAATGAGCAGTTCTTC.

The chain employs TRBV19 and TRBJ1-2; D may be TRBD1 (6 bases). This CDR3 is built from 15 residues. Trimming removed 7 bases from V and 0 bases from J, with 15 bases in between. Germline V gives CDR1 LNHDA, CDR2 SQIVND (reference sequence). CDR3 amino acids: CASTTPGVPNYGYTF. The CDR3 DNA reads as TGTGCCAGTACCACTCCAGGGGTCCCTAACTATGGCTACACCTTC.

The rearrangement joins TRBV28 to TRBJ2-5, with D possibly being TRBD2 (6 bases). Trimming removed 2 bases at V and 5 bases at J, with 12 bases between. The CDR3 runs 14 residues. Germline assignment: CDR1 MDHEN and CDR2 SYDVKM. The CDR3 loop is CASSLGGFAETQYF. CDR3 bases: TGTGCCAGCAGTTTAGGAGGGTTTGCGGAGACCCAGTACTTC.

The chain combines TRBV5-6 with TRBJ1-1, with 7 bases identical to TRBD1. Germline assignment: CDR1 SGHDT and CDR2 YYEEEE. CDR3 size: 16 residues. The V and J ends lost 0 bases and 0 bases, in that order; junction bases with no gene match: 5. The CDR3 DNA is TGTGCCAGCAGCTTGGTTAGGGGGCCTTTGAACACTGAAGCTTTCTTT. It yields the protein CASSLVRGPLNTEAFF.

The V and J genes are TRBV7-6 and TRBJ2-5, with TRBD1 matching 9 bases. CDR3 size: 17 residues. The V gene end was trimmed by 3 bases and the J gene end by 4 bases; junction bases not matched to a gene: 12. Germline V CDR1 and CDR2: SGHVS, FNYEAQ. This chain's CDR3 is CASSFFAGTGKAETQYF. The CDR3, as DNA: TGTGCCAGCAGCTTTTTCGCCGGGACAGGGAAAGCAGAGACCCAGTACTTC.

This clone was seen only once. The CDR3 DNA is TGTGCCAGCAGGACGGGACAGGGGGGACCGTCCTATAATTCACCCCTCCACTTT. It translates to CASRTGQGGPSYNSPLHF. J is TRBJ1-6 and V is TRBV28, with 11 nucleotides matching TRBD1. The CDR3 runs 18 residues. The germline V gene encodes CDR1 MDHEN and CDR2 SYDVKM. The V segment lost 6 bases and the J segment 1 base; nucleotides outside the gene matches: 8.

The chain combines TRBV28 with TRBJ1-2; the D gene is possibly TRBD1 (6 bases). The CDR3 runs 12 residues. The germline V gene encodes CDR1 MDHEN and CDR2 SYDVKM. Deletions cut 7 bases from V and 4 bases from J, with 10 bases between. The CDR3 is CASKDSRYGYTF. The CDR3, as DNA: TGTGCCAGCAAGGACAGCCGCTATGGCTACACCTTC.

V is TRBV11-2 and J is TRBJ1-4; D may be TRBD1 (6 bases). The V gene lost 4 bases and the J gene lost 3 bases, with 15 bases spanning the gap. Germline V gene sequence: CDR1 SGHAT, CDR2 FQNNGV. CDR3 length equals 16 residues. CDR3 loop: CASSSTRGQPNEKLFF. The DNA for the CDR3 is TGTGCCAGCAGCTCCACCCGGGGACAACCTAATGAAAAACTGTTTTTT.

The chain recombines TRBV4-1 with TRBJ2-7; D is perhaps TRBD1 (6 bases). The length of the CDR3 is 14 residues. Germline CDR1 is MGHRA and CDR2 is YSYEKL. V was clipped by 5 bases and J by 3 bases, with 14 bases between them. The CDR3 loop is CASSGPGDLYEQYF. CDR3 sequence (DNA): TGCGCCAGCAGCGGCCCAGGGGACCTCTACGAGCAGTACTTC.

J is TRBJ2-1 and V is TRBV3-1 (or the pseudogene TRBV3-2); D tentatively reads TRBD1 or TRBD2 (5 bases each). CDR3 length equals 14 residues. The germline V gene encodes CDR1 LGHDT and CDR2 YNNKEL (reference sequence). Trimming removed 1 base from V and 7 bases from J, with 11 bases in between. The CDR3 protein is CASSQAGPRNEQFF. CDR3 DNA sequence: TGTGCCAGCAGCCAAGCGGGGCCTAGGAATGAGCAGTTCTTC.

The chain links TRBV9 to TRBJ1-6, with 9 bases identical to TRBD1. The CDR3 has 15 residues. J lost 7 bases, V lost 4 bases, and 6 bases had no gene match. The germline CDR1 and CDR2 sequences are SGDLS and YYNGEE. CDR3 nucleotide sequence: TGTGCCAGCAGCACTCGGGACAGGGAAAATTCACCCCTCCACTTT. This codes for CASSTRDRENSPLHF.

This clone has just a few counts. This chain links TRBV6-5 with TRBJ2-7, with D unclear. The CDR3 has 12 residues. The V gene lost 6 bases and the J gene lost 5 bases, with 11 bases spanning the gap. Germline V gene data show CDR1 as MNHEY and CDR2 as SVGAGI. For the CDR3, the DNA is TGTGCCAGCAGAAGTCATTCCCACGAGCAGTACTTC. Translation: CASRSHSHEQYF.

The rearrangement joins TRBV3-1 (or the pseudogene TRBV3-2) to TRBJ1-6; D may be TRBD1 (5 bases). Trimming removed 6 bases from V and 4 bases from J, with 10 bases in between. Germline lookup yields CDR1 LGHDT and CDR2 YNNKEL (reference sequence). This CDR3 region has 14 residues. Here the CDR3 DNA reads TGTGCCAGCAGTCTAGGGGCATATAATTCACCCCTCCACTTT. Translated: CASSLGAYNSPLHF.

The gene calls are TRBV2 and TRBJ2-6; D is undetermined. Germline assignment: CDR1 SNHLY and CDR2 FYNNEI. CDR3 size: 15 residues. V lost 4 bases to trimming and J lost 4 bases, with 11 bases between them. The CDR3 sequence: CASSVVLWGANVLTF. Written as DNA, the CDR3 is TGTGCCAGCAGTGTTGTACTCTGGGGGGCCAACGTCCTGACTTTC.